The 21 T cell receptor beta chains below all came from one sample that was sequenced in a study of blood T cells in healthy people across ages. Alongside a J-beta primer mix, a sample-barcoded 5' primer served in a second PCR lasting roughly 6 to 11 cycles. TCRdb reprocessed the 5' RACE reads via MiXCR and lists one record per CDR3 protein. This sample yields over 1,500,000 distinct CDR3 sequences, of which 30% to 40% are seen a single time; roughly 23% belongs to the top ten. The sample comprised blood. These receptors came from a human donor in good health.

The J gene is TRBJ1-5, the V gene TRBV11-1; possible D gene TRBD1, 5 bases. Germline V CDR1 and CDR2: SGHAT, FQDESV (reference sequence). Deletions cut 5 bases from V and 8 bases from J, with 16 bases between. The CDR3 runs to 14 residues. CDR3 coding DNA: TGTGCCAGCAGCCCGTCGGGACCGCGGGAGCCCCAGCATTTT. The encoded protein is CASSPSGPREPQHF.

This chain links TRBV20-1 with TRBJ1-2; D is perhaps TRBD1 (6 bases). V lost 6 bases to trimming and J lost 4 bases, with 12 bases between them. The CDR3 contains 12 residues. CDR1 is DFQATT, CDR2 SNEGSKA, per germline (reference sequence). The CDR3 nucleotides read TGCAGTGCGGTCCGGGGGCCCTATGGCTACACCTTC. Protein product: CSAVRGPYGYTF.

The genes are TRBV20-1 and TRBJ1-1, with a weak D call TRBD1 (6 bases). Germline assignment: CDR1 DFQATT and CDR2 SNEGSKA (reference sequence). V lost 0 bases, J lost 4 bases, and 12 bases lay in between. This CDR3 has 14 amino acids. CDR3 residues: CSARDPGAGTEAFF. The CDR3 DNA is TGCAGTGCTAGAGACCCGGGGGCGGGCACTGAAGCTTTCTTT.

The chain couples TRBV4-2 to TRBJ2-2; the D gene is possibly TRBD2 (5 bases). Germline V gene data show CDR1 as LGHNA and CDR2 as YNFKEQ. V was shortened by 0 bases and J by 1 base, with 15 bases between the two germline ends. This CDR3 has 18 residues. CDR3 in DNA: TGTGCCAGCAGCCAAGAATCCCCGGGAAGGCTGAACACCGGGGAGCTGTTTTTT. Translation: CASSQESPGRLNTGELFF.

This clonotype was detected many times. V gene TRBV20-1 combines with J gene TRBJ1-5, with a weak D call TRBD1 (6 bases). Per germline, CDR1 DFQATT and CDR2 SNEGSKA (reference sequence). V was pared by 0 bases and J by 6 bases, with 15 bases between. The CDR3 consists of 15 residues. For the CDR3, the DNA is TGCAGTGCTAGAGAAGAGGACAGCCTACTTCAGCCCCAGCATTTT. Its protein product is CSAREEDSLLQPQHF.

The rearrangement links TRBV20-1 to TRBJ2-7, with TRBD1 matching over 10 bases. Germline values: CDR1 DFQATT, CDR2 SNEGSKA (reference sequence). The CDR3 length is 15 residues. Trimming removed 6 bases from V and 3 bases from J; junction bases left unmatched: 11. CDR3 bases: TGCAGTGCATGGGCCTCGGGACAGGGGAACTACGAGCAGTACTTC. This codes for CSAWASGQGNYEQYF.

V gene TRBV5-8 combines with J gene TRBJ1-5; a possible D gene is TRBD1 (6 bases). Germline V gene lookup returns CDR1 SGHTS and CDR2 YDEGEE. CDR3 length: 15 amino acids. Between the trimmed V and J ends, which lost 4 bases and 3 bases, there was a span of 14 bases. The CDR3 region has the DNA TGTGCCAGCAGCGATACTACAGGGTACAATCAGCCCCAGCATTTT. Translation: CASSDTTGYNQPQHF.

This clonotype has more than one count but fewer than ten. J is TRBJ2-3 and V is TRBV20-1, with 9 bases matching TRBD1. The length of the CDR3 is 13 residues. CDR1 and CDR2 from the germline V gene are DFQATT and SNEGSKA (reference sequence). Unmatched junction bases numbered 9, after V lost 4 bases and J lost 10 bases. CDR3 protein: CSATGQGVVAQYF. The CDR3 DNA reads TGCAGTGCTACGGGACAGGGAGTGGTTGCGCAGTATTTT.

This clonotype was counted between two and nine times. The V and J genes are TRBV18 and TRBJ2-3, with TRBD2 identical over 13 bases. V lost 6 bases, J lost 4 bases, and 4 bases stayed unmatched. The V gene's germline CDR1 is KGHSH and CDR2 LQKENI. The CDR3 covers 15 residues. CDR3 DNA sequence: TGTGCCAGCTCGCCGACTAGCGGGGGGTCAGATACGCAGTATTTT. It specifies CASSPTSGGSDTQYF.

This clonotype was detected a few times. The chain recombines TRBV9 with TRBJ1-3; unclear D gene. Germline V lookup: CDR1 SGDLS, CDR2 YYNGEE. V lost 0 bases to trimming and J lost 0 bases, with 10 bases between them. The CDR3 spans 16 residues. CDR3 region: CASSVAWGNSGNTIYF. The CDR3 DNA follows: TGTGCCAGCAGCGTAGCTTGGGGTAACTCTGGAAACACCATATATTTT.

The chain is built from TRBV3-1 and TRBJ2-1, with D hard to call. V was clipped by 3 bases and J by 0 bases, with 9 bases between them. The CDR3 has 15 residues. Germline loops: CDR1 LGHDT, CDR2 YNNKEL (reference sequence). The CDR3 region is CASSHVPNSYNEQFF. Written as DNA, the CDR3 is TGTGCCAGCAGCCACGTACCCAACTCCTACAATGAGCAGTTCTTC.

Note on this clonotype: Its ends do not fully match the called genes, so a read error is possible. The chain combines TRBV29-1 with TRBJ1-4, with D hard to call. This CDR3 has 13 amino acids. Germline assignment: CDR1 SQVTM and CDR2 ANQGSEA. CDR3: CSARGSPNKKLFF. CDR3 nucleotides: TGCAGCGCTCGGGGTTCACCTAATAAAAAACTGTTTTTT.

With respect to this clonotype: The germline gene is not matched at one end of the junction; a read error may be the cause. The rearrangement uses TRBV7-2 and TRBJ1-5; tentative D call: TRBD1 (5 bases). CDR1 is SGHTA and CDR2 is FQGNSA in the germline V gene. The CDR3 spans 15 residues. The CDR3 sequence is CACSWDGVLGQPQHF. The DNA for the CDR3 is TGTGCCTGCAGCTGGGACGGCGTTTTAGGTCAGCCCCAGCATTTT.

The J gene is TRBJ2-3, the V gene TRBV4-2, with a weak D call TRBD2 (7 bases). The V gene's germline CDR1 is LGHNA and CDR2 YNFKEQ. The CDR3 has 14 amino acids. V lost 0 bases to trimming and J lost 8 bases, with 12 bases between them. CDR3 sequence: CASSQDRRGPTQYF. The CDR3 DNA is TGTGCCAGCAGCCAAGATCGGCGGGGGCCTACGCAGTATTTT.

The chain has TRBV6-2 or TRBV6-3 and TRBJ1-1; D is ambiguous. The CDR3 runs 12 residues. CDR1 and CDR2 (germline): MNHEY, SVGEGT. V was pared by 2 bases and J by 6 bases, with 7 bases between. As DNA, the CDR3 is TGTGCCAGCAGTTACACCATGGCTGAAGCTTTCTTT. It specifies CASSYTMAEAFF.

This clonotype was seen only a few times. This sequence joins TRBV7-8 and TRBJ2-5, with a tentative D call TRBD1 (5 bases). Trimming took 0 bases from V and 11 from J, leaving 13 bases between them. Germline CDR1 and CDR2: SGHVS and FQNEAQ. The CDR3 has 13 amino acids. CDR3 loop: CASSLARGNEQYF. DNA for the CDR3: TGTGCCAGCAGCTTAGCAAGGGGCAATGAGCAGTACTTC.

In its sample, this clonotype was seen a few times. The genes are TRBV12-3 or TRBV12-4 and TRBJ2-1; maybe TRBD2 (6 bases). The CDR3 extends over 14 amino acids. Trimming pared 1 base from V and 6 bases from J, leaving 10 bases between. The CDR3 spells CASSLGGLSNEQFF. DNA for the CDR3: TGTGCCAGCAGTTTAGGGGGACTTTCCAATGAGCAGTTCTTC.

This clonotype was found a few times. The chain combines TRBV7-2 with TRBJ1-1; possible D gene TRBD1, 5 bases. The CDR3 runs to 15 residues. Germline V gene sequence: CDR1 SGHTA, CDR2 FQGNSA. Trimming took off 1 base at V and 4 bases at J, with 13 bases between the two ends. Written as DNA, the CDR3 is TGTGCCAGCAGCTTAGGGGGGGGTATCTTCACTGAAGCTTTCTTT. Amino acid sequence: CASSLGGGIFTEAFF.

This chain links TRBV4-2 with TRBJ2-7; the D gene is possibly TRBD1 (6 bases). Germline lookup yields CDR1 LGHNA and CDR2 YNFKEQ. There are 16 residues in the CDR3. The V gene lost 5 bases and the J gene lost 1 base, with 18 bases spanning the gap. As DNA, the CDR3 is TGTGCCAGCAGCTTAGGAACGGGGACAAATTCCTACGAGCAGTACTTC. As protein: CASSLGTGTNSYEQYF.

CDR3 sequence (DNA): TGTGCCAGCAGCTTAGGTTGGGGGGGCGGAGGCTACACCTTC. This translates into CASSLGWGGGGYTF. The V and J genes are TRBV7-6 and TRBJ1-2; tentatively, D is TRBD1 (6 bases). Germline V gene sequence: CDR1 SGHVS, CDR2 FNYEAQ. The CDR3 runs 14 residues. Between the trimmed V and J ends, which lost 1 base and 8 bases, there was a span of 14 bases. Using reference TRBV7-6 and TRBJ1-2 for the parts outside the CDR3, the full variable domain is GAGVSQSPRYKVTKRGQDVALRCDPISGHVSLYWYRQALGQGPEFLTYFNYEAQQDKSGLPNDRFSAERPEGSISTLTIQRTEQRDSAMYRCASSLGWGGGGYTFGSGTRLTVV.

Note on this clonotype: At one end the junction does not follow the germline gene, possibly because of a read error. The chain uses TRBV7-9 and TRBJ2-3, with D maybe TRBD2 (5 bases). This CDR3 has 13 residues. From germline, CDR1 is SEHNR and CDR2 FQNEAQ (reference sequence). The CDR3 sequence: CASSRTLTDTPYF. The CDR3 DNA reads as TGTGCCAGCAGCCGGACTTTAACAGATACGCCGTATTTT.